Following are 11 T cell receptor beta chains from one sample sequenced in a study of blood T cell repertoires in COVID-19. The protocol was immunoSEQ multiplex PCR, while the TCRdb copy is restricted to in-frame clones and leaves out a portion. The sample includes approximately 300,000 clones, 75% to 95% of them seen just once. The specimen sequenced was peripheral blood. Receptors originate from a woman in her thirties with COVID-19, enrolled during active disease.

This sequence joins TRBV18 and TRBJ2-6, with D uncertain. The CDR3 length is 18 residues. V shed 2 bases and J shed 0 bases, with 14 bases lying between them. CDR1 is KGHSH and CDR2 is LQKENI in the germline V gene. The CDR3 DNA sequence: TGTGCCAGCTCACCAAGGCAGCAGGCCTACTCTGGGGCCAACGTCCTGACTTTC. Translating gives CASSPRQQAYSGANVLTF.

The CDR3 DNA follows: TGTGCCAGCAGCTCTCGGCAGGGGGAGTCCGGGGAGCTGTTTTTT. Translation: CASSSRQGESGELFF. This chain joins TRBV7-2 and TRBJ2-2, with 7 nucleotides matching TRBD1. Unmatched junction bases numbered 8, after V lost 4 bases and J lost 6 bases. The CDR3 extends over 15 amino acids. Germline V CDR1 and CDR2: SGHTA, FQGNSA.

As DNA, the CDR3 is TGTGCCAGCAGCTTGAGTAGCGGGAACTACGAGCAGTACTTC. Its protein is CASSLSSGNYEQYF. The rearrangement links TRBV5-4 to TRBJ2-7; the match to TRBD2 covers 8 bases. V lost 1 base, J lost 3 bases, and 3 bases stayed unmatched. This CDR3 comprises 14 residues. Germline assignment: CDR1 SGHNT and CDR2 YYREEE (reference sequence).

The CDR3 region has the DNA TGCGCCAGCAGCTTGGGAGCCCTGGGACTTTACAATGAGCAGTTCTTC. Its protein is CASSLGALGLYNEQFF. This chain links TRBV5-1 with TRBJ2-1; possibly TRBD2 for D (6 bases). Trimming pared 0 bases from V and 4 bases from J, leaving 14 bases between. The CDR3 covers 16 residues. Germline CDR1 SGHRS, CDR2 YFSETQ.

The chain couples TRBV5-5 to TRBJ2-7; TRBD1 agrees at 7 bases. The CDR3 is 15 amino acids. The V and J ends lost 4 bases and 3 bases, in that order; junction bases with no gene match: 10. Germline CDR1 SGHKS, CDR2 YYEKEE (reference sequence). CDR3 region: CASSVTGARVYEQYF. The CDR3 DNA follows: TGTGCCAGCAGCGTAACAGGGGCCCGTGTCTACGAGCAGTACTTC.

The V call is TRBV15, the J call TRBJ2-7, with D perhaps matching TRBD1 (6 bases). The V and J ends lost 0 bases and 6 bases respectively, with 18 bases between them. CDR3 length: 16 residues. From germline, CDR1 is LNHNV and CDR2 YYDKDF (reference sequence). DNA for the CDR3: TGTGCCACCAGCAGAGATTTTCGGGACATGGGCCTCGAGCAGTACTTC. It translates to CATSRDFRDMGLEQYF. Combining the CDR3 with reference TRBV15 and TRBJ2-7 gives the whole variable domain DAMVIQNPRYQVTQFGKPVTLSCSQTLNHNVMYWYQQKSSQAPKLLFHYYDKDFNNEADTPDNFQSRRPNTSFCFLDIRSPGLGDTAMYLCATSRDFRDMGLEQYFGPGTRLTVT.

The V and J genes are TRBV5-1 and TRBJ2-2, with TRBD2 identical over 12 bases. Losses at the gene ends were 4 bases for V and 2 bases for J; bases not matched to a gene: 3. The CDR3 totals 16 residues. Germline assignment: CDR1 SGHRS and CDR2 YFSETQ. CDR3 loop: CASSTGLAGNTGELFF. The DNA for the CDR3 is TGCGCCAGCAGCACAGGACTAGCGGGAAACACCGGGGAGCTGTTTTTT.

This rearrangement joins TRBV19 to TRBJ2-3; 10 positions match TRBD2. The V gene's germline CDR1 is LNHDA and CDR2 SQIVND (reference sequence). The CDR3 has 15 amino acids. V shed 3 bases and J 2 bases; nucleotides not matched to a gene: 2. The CDR3 reads CASSIGLAATDTQYF. CDR3 in DNA: TGTGCCAGTAGTATTGGACTAGCGGCCACAGATACGCAGTATTTT.

The V gene is TRBV19, the J gene TRBJ1-2, with no clear D. This CDR3 has 16 residues. V lost 9 bases to trimming and J lost 0 bases, with 20 bases between them. Germline V gene sequence: CDR1 LNHDA, CDR2 SQIVND (reference sequence). DNA for the CDR3: TGTGCCAGCCGTGTCCTCACCATAGAAGCTAACTATGGCTACACCTTC. It translates to CASRVLTIEANYGYTF.

V usage is TRBV7-9 and J usage is TRBJ2-7; D may be TRBD2 (6 bases). This CDR3 has 15 amino acids. Germline V gene lookup returns CDR1 SEHNR and CDR2 FQNEAQ (reference sequence). V lost 1 base to trimming and J lost 3 bases, with 13 bases between them. The CDR3 sequence is CASSLEAGPSYEQYF. The CDR3 DNA sequence: TGTGCCAGCAGCTTAGAAGCGGGCCCGAGCTACGAGCAGTACTTC.

The table lists this clone with a few counts. The V call is TRBV25-1, the J call TRBJ1-2, with 8 bases that match TRBD1. Looked up from germline, CDR1 is MGHDK and CDR2 is SYGVNS. The CDR3 covers 16 residues. With V trimmed by 4 bases and J by 3 bases, 10 bases remained unmatched. The CDR3 sequence: CASSGSTQGVYYGYTF. The CDR3 region has the DNA TGTGCCAGCAGTGGTAGTACACAGGGGGTTTACTATGGCTACACCTTC.